The clone carrying this T cell receptor beta chain was detected a few times. These data come from a study of Ad26.COV2.S vaccination and SARS-CoV-2 variants. Produced via immunoSEQ multiplex PCR; TCRdb's table is partial and in-frame only. This table holds over 100,000 clones, around three quarters found once. CDR1 is SGHTA and CDR2 is FQGNSA in the germline V gene. The CDR3 contains 14 residues. Trimming cost V 5 bases and J 4 bases; bases outside gene matches: 8. The genes are TRBV7-2 and TRBJ2-7; TRBD1 aligns across 7 bases. This TCR derives from a human donor who had recovered from COVID-19. The sample here was peripheral blood, taken after recovery from COVID-19. Written as DNA, the CDR3 is TGTGCCAGCAGCACCCGACAGGGTAATTACGAGCAGTACTTC. Amino acids: CASSTRQGNYEQYF.